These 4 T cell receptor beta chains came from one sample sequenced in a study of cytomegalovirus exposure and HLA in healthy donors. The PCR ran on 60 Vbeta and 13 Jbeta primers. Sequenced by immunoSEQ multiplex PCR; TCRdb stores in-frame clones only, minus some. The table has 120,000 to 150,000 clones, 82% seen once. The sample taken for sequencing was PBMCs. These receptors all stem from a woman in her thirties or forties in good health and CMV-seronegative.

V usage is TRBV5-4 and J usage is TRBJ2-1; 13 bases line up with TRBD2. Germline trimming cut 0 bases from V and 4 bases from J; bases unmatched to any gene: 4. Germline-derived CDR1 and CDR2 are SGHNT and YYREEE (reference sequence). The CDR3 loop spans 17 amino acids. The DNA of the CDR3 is TGTGCCAGCAGCTTGGGAGGGACTAGCGGGATTTACAATGAGCAGTTCTTC. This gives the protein CASSLGGTSGIYNEQFF.

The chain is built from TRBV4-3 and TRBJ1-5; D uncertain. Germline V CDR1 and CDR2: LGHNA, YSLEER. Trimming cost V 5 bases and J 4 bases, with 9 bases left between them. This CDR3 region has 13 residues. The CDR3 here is CASSLDWNQPQHF. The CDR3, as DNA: TGCGCCAGCAGCTTGGACTGGAATCAGCCCCAGCATTTT.

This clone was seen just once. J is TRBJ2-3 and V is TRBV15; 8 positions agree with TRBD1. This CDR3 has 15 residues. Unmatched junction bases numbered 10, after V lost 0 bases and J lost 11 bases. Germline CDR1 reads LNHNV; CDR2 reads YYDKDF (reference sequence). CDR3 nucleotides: TGTGCCACCAGCAGAGATCGAAGCGTTGGACAGGGGCAGTATTTT. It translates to CATSRDRSVGQGQYF.

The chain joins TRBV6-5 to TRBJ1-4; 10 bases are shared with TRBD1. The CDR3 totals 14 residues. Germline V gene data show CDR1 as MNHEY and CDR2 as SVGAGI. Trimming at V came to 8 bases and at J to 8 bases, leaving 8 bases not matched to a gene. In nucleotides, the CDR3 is TGTGCCAGCTGTCCGGGACAGGGGCGAGAAAAACTGTTTTTT. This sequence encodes CASCPGQGREKLFF.